Each of the 9 T cell receptor beta chains below was sequenced from the same sample in a study of T cells after yellow fever vaccination. Using its own MiXCR run on the 5' RACE reads, TCRdb lists one record per CDR3 protein. In the table there are under 250,000 distinct CDR3 sequences, 6.9% of which are singletons. This specimen consisted of CD4+ T cells sorted from PBMCs, obtained 15 days after the yellow fever booster vaccination. The receptors here all came from a man aged 25-45 years who received the YFV17D yellow fever vaccine.

This clonotype was counted ten times or more. The chain couples TRBV7-6 to TRBJ2-2; D might be TRBD1 (6 bases). V shed 5 bases and J shed 0 bases, with 13 bases lying between them. Germline-derived CDR1 and CDR2 are SGHVS and FNYEAQ. The CDR3 spans 16 residues. CDR3 sequence (DNA): TGTGCCAGCAGCCCTGCAGGGGCAGCGAACACCGGGGAGCTGTTTTTT. Residues: CASSPAGAANTGELFF. Full variable domain (remainder filled in from reference TRBV7-6 and TRBJ2-2): GAGVSQSPRYKVTKRGQDVALRCDPISGHVSLYWYRQALGQGPEFLTYFNYEAQQDKSGLPNDRFSAERPEGSISTLTIQRTEQRDSAMYRCASSPAGAANTGELFFGEGSRLTVL.

The gene calls are TRBV18 and TRBJ2-3; 8 bases line up with TRBD2. CDR1 and CDR2 (germline): KGHSH, LQKENI. The CDR3 totals 17 residues. V shed 6 bases, J shed 7 bases, and the junction held 18 bases outside the gene matches. CDR3: CASSPQVSGGPMNTQYF. CDR3 nucleotides: TGTGCCAGCTCCCCTCAGGTTTCGGGAGGGCCTATGAATACGCAGTATTTT.

This clonotype was counted ten times or more. The rearrangement links TRBV5-1 to TRBJ2-7; D remains ambiguous. The V end lost 1 base, the J end lost 0 bases, and 11 bases lay between the germline ends. The CDR3 covers 15 residues. Germline V CDR1 and CDR2: SGHRS, YFSETQ. CDR3 residues: CASSLRRIFSYEQYF. The CDR3 DNA reads TGCGCCAGCAGCTTGCGCAGAATCTTCTCCTACGAGCAGTACTTC.

Of note for this clonotype: The germline gene is not matched at one end of the junction; a read error may be the cause. V is TRBV20-1 and J is TRBJ1-3, with a weak D call TRBD1 (6 bases). CDR3 length: 16 amino acids. Germline assignment: CDR1 DFQATT and CDR2 SNEGSKA (reference sequence). The CDR3 DNA is TGCTGTGCTAGAGACCCCGGAGGGGGTACTGGAAACACCATATATTTT. Translated, it gives CCARDPGGGTGNTIYF.

This clonotype was detected only a few times. V and J are TRBV5-6 and TRBJ1-2; D not certain. Per germline, CDR1 SGHDT and CDR2 YYEEEE. The ends were cut back, 4 bases at V and 5 bases at J, with 12 bases in the middle. The length of the CDR3 is 13 residues. This CDR3 is CASSPLAAYGYTF. In DNA form, the CDR3 reads TGTGCCAGCAGCCCGTTGGCGGCATATGGCTACACCTTC.

At least ten counts were recorded for this clonotype. The chain uses TRBV3-1 and TRBJ2-3; possible D gene TRBD1, 5 bases. Germline V gene data show CDR1 as LGHDT and CDR2 as YNNKEL (reference sequence). This CDR3 is 14 amino acids long. The ends were cut back, 3 bases at V and 6 bases at J, with 13 bases in the middle. CDR3 loop: CASSHGIGADTQYF. CDR3 sequence (DNA): TGTGCCAGCAGCCATGGCATTGGGGCGGATACGCAGTATTTT.

This clonotype has only a few counts. The genes are TRBV10-3 and TRBJ1-1, with D possibly matching TRBD1 (5 bases). V lost 3 bases, J lost 4 bases, and 9 bases lay in between. CDR1 ENHRY and CDR2 SYGVKD come from the germline V gene. There are 13 residues in the CDR3. The CDR3 reads CAISDRAGTEAFF. CDR3 in DNA: TGTGCCATCAGTGACAGGGCTGGCACTGAAGCTTTCTTT.

This clonotype appeared a few times. The chain joins TRBV5-1 to TRBJ2-1; no clear D. This CDR3 has 12 residues. Trimming took 0 bases from V and 9 from J, leaving 7 bases between them. The germline CDR1 and CDR2 sequences are SGHRS and YFSETQ. Here the CDR3 DNA reads TGCGCCAGCAGCTTGGACAAGCTTGAGCAGTTCTTC. It encodes CASSLDKLEQFF.

V and J are TRBV29-1 and TRBJ2-7, with D unresolved. The CDR3 spans 12 residues. Germline values: CDR1 SQVTM, CDR2 ANQGSEA. V was cut by 5 bases and J by 5 bases, with 13 bases left in between. Written as DNA, the CDR3 is TGCAGCGTTCTTCTTAGGCTCGACGAGCAGTACTTC. Its translation is CSVLLRLDEQYF.